Shown below are 17 T cell receptor beta chains from a single sample sequenced in a study of T cell responses to AZD1222 COVID-19 vaccine. Sequenced by immunoSEQ multiplex PCR; TCRdb stores in-frame clones only, minus some. The table has approximately 130,000 clones, roughly nine tenths seen once; the top ten hold roughly 8.9%. This material consisted of peripheral blood, taken 28 days after the second AZD1222 dose. The source of these receptors is an adult who received the AZD1222 COVID-19 vaccine.

V usage is TRBV18 and J usage is TRBJ1-1; the match to TRBD1 covers 7 bases. The germline CDR1 and CDR2 sequences are KGHSH and LQKENI. Trimming took 3 bases from V and 2 from J; bases not matched to a gene: 6. This CDR3 region has 15 residues. The CDR3 sequence is CASSPPGGVNTEAFF. Here the CDR3 DNA reads TGTGCCAGCTCACCGCCAGGGGGGGTAAACACTGAAGCTTTCTTT.

The V gene is TRBV18, the J gene TRBJ1-5; unclear D gene. The CDR3 covers 13 residues. V lost 1 base and J 8 bases, leaving 9 bases between the germline ends. The germline gives CDR1 KGHSH, CDR2 LQKENI. The CDR3, as DNA: TGTGCCAGCTCACCACAGGGTTCGGAGCCCCAGCATTTT. Protein: CASSPQGSEPQHF. The whole variable domain, filled in from reference TRBV18 and TRBJ1-5, reads NAGVMQNPRHLVRRRGQEARLRCSPMKGHSHVYWYRQLPEEGLKFMVYLQKENIIDESGMPKERFSAEFPKEGPSILRIQQVVRGDSAAYFCASSPQGSEPQHFGDGTRLSIL.

The chain uses TRBV27 and TRBJ2-5, with TRBD2 matching over 7 bases. Germline V gives CDR1 MNHEY, CDR2 SMNVEV (reference sequence). V lost 6 bases to trimming and J lost 0 bases; unmatched junction nucleotides: 10. The CDR3 length is 16 residues. CDR3 in amino acids: CASSRAPGRNQETQYF. As DNA, the CDR3 is TGTGCCAGCAGCCGGGCCCCCGGGAGGAACCAAGAGACCCAGTACTTC.

The rearrangement links TRBV6-5 to TRBJ1-5, with a tentative D call TRBD1 (6 bases). Deletions cut 6 bases from V and 2 bases from J, with 11 bases between. Germline V gives CDR1 MNHEY, CDR2 SVGAGI. CDR3 length: 14 residues. This chain's CDR3 is CASSLHRGNQPQHF. The CDR3 bases are TGTGCCAGCAGCCTACACAGGGGCAATCAGCCCCAGCATTTT.

The rearrangement links TRBV2 to TRBJ2-7; D perhaps matches TRBD2 (5 bases). Trimming pared 5 bases from V and 2 bases from J, leaving 22 bases between. The CDR3 runs 17 residues. Germline assignment: CDR1 SNHLY and CDR2 FYNNEI. This CDR3 is CASSNFDEGSAPYEQYF. The CDR3 nucleotides read TGTGCCAGCAGTAATTTTGATGAGGGTAGCGCCCCCTACGAGCAGTACTTC.

CDR3 in amino acids: CASSELDTEAFF. In DNA form, the CDR3 reads TGTGCCAGCAGTGAACTGGACACTGAAGCTTTCTTT. The J gene is TRBJ1-1, the V gene TRBV6-1; D remains ambiguous. Germline values: CDR1 MNHNS, CDR2 SASEGT. This CDR3 has 12 amino acids. Trimming cost V 2 bases and J 3 bases, with 4 bases left between them.

The chain joins TRBV5-1 to TRBJ1-1; D perhaps matches TRBD1 (5 bases). V was pared by 4 bases and J by 2 bases, with 12 bases between. Germline assignment: CDR1 SGHRS and CDR2 YFSETQ. The CDR3 contains 14 residues. Here the CDR3 reads CASSMTTANTEAFF. CDR3 nucleotides: TGCGCCAGCAGCATGACGACAGCTAACACTGAAGCTTTCTTT.

By share, this clone ranks as medium-sized (0.01 to 0.1%). The gene calls are TRBV6-2 or TRBV6-3 and TRBJ1-2; D unresolved. Trimming removed 5 bases at V and 5 bases at J, with 15 bases between. Germline V lookup: CDR1 MNHEY, CDR2 SVGEGT. The CDR3 has 14 residues. CDR3 DNA sequence: TGTGCCAGCAGTGTGGCAGTTGGACCATATGGCTACACCTTC. Encoded protein: CASSVAVGPYGYTF.

This sequence joins TRBV18 and TRBJ2-5; D might be TRBD1 (6 bases). Germline V gene sequence: CDR1 KGHSH, CDR2 LQKENI. V was shortened by 3 bases and J by 1 base, with 9 bases between the two germline ends. The CDR3 totals 14 residues. The CDR3 DNA follows: TGTGCCAGCTCACCCCGGACAGCCCAAGAGACCCAGTACTTC. Translation gives CASSPRTAQETQYF.

In nucleotides, the CDR3 is TGTGCCAGCAGTTCCGGACCGCACTCTAGCACAGATACGCAGTATTTT. It translates to CASSSGPHSSTDTQYF. The rearrangement links TRBV6-5 to TRBJ2-3; D is unclear. Germline V gene data show CDR1 as MNHEY and CDR2 as SVGAGI. The CDR3 loop spans 16 amino acids. V lost 4 bases and J 0 bases, leaving 14 bases between the germline ends.

This rearrangement joins TRBV6-5 to TRBJ2-7; D might be TRBD2 (6 bases). The CDR3 sequence is 14 residues long. V was shortened by 6 bases and J by 0 bases, with 12 bases between the two germline ends. Germline loops: CDR1 MNHEY, CDR2 SVGAGI. CDR3 in DNA: TGTGCCAGCAGACTAGCTTACAGCTCCTACGAGCAGTACTTC. Amino acid sequence: CASRLAYSSYEQYF.

The genes are TRBV7-2 and TRBJ1-1; 8 bases line up with TRBD1. CDR3 length equals 15 residues. Germline V gene lookup returns CDR1 SGHTA and CDR2 FQGNSA. The V segment lost 6 bases and the J segment 0 bases; nucleotides outside the gene matches: 6. The CDR3 coding sequence is TGTGCCAGCAGTCTGACAGGGGTGGTGAACACTGAAGCTTTCTTT. Translated: CASSLTGVVNTEAFF.

This chain's CDR3 is CASSLPGQGPSYEQYF. The CDR3 DNA follows: TGTGCCAGCAGCTTACCGGGACAGGGTCCATCCTACGAGCAGTACTTC. V and J are TRBV5-6 and TRBJ2-7, with 9 bases fitting TRBD1. Germline values: CDR1 SGHDT, CDR2 YYEEEE. The CDR3 is 16 residues long. V lost 2 bases, J lost 1 base, and 7 bases stayed unmatched. The whole variable domain, filled in from reference TRBV5-6 and TRBJ2-7, reads DAGVTQSPTHLIKTRGQQVTLRCSPKSGHDTVSWYQQALGQGPQFIFQYYEEEERQRGNFPDRFSGHQFPNYSSELNVNALLLGDSALYLCASSLPGQGPSYEQYFGPGTRLTVT.

This sequence joins TRBV19 and TRBJ2-7; TRBD2 aligns across 8 bases. The germline CDR1 and CDR2 sequences are LNHDA and SQIVND (reference sequence). V shed 6 bases and J 7 bases; nucleotides not matched to a gene: 14. CDR3 length: 15 amino acids. The CDR3 here is CASSPRGAGVLEQYF. The CDR3 DNA sequence: TGTGCCAGTAGCCCCCGGGGAGCGGGAGTCTTAGAGCAGTACTTC.

In this sample, this clone turned up many times. The V and J genes are TRBV4-1 and TRBJ2-1; 11 positions match TRBD2. Germline V gene data show CDR1 as MGHRA and CDR2 as YSYEKL. The J segment lost 5 bases and the V segment lost 1 base, leaving 7 bases of the junction unmatched. This CDR3 region has 17 residues. The CDR3, as DNA: TGCGCCAGCAGCCAAGCGTCTAGCGGGAGGTTAAACAATGAGCAGTTCTTC. This translates into CASSQASSGRLNNEQFF.

This chain joins TRBV11-1 and TRBJ2-2; tentatively, D is TRBD1 (5 bases). CDR1 is SGHAT and CDR2 is FQDESV in the germline V gene (reference sequence). Deletions cut 5 bases from V and 0 bases from J, with 10 bases between. The CDR3 spans 15 residues. CDR3 DNA: TGTGCCAGCAGCCTAGACAGTTCGAACACCGGGGAGCTGTTTTTT. Translating gives CASSLDSSNTGELFF.

This chain joins TRBV19 and TRBJ2-1; D is unclear. Germline CDR1 LNHDA, CDR2 SQIVND (reference sequence). This CDR3 has 15 residues. V shed 7 bases and J shed 2 bases, with 15 bases lying between them. CDR3 sequence reads: CASKLRAAPYNEQFF. The CDR3 DNA sequence: TGTGCCAGTAAATTACGGGCTGCCCCCTACAATGAGCAGTTCTTC.